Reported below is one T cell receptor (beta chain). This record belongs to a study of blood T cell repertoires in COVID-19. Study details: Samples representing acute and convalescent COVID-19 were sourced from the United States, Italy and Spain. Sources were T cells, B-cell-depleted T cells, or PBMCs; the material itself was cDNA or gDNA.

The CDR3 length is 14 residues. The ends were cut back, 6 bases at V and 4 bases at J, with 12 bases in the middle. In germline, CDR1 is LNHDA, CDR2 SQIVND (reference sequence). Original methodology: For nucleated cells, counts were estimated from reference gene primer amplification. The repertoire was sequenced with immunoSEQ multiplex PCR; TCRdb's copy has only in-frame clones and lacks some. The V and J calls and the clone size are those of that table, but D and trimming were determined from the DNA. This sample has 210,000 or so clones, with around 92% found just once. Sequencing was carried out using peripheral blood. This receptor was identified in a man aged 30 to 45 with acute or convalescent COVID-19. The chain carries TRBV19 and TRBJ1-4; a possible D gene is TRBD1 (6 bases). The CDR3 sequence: CASSPGTSNEKLFF. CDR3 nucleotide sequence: TGTGCCAGTAGCCCCGGGACAAGTAATGAAAAACTGTTTTTT. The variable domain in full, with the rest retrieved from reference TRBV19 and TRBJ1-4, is DGGITQSPKYLFRKEGQNVTLSCEQNLNHDAMYWYRQDPGQGLRLIYYSQIVNDFQKGDIAEGYSVSREKKESFPLTVTSAQKNPTAFYLCASSPGTSNEKLFFGSGTQLSVL.